A single sample is the source of the 8 T cell receptor beta chains below, sequenced in a study of tumor-infiltrating lymphocytes in primary liver carcinoma. Both RNA and DNA were isolated together from roughly 20-30 mg of bulk tissue that had not been sorted. TCR beta cDNA was prepared out of roughly 450 ng total RNA by means of a constant-region primer. For TCR beta, libraries were produced by three nested multiplex PCR rounds using slightly modified ARM-PCR. For roughly 11 cycles apiece, the opening two PCR rounds ran with TRBV1-TRBV30 forward primers and a C-beta reverse primer. MiXCR, run by TCRdb on the multiplex PCR reads, gives a single entry per CDR3 protein. The sample consists of 100,000 or so distinct CDR3 sequences, about four fifths of them appearing once. The sequenced sample consisted of liver tumor tissue from sampling region 3. Subset denoted: tumor region T3, left-lateral pole. The receptor set was obtained from a man between 40 and 49 years old with primary liver carcinoma and hepatitis B virus infection.

This chain connects TRBV6-5 to TRBJ2-7; 10 bases match TRBD2. Germline V gives CDR1 MNHEY, CDR2 SVGAGI. Losses at the gene ends were 2 bases for V and 6 bases for J; bases not matched to a gene: 10. CDR3 length: 16 amino acids. CDR3 bases: TGTGCCAGCAGTTACCCCGGGATTAGCGGGAGGACCGAGCAGTACTTC. Translation: CASSYPGISGRTEQYF.

With respect to this clonotype: An end of the junction differs from the germline gene, which may be a read error. The chain recombines TRBV5-5 with TRBJ2-7, with a weak D call TRBD1 (6 bases). CDR3 length equals 14 residues. CDR1 is SGHKS, CDR2 YYEKEE, per germline (reference sequence). CDR3 sequence reads: CVSRPRQASYEQYF. CDR3 DNA: TGTGTCAGCAGACCGCGACAGGCCTCCTACGAGCAGTACTTC. Full variable domain (missing parts from reference TRBV5-5 and TRBJ2-7): DAGVTQSPTHLIKTRGQQVTLRCSPISGHKSVSWYQQVLGQGPQFIFQYYEKEERGRGNFPDRFSARQFPNYSSELNVNALLLGDSALYLCVSRPRQASYEQYFGPGTRLTVT.

Details on this clonotype: Its ends do not fully match the called genes, so a read error is possible. The rearrangement links TRBV6-1 to TRBJ2-1; a possible D gene is TRBD2 (6 bases). The germline V gene has CDR1 MNHNS and CDR2 SASEGT. CDR3 length equals 15 residues. The CDR3 protein is CARSESSASYNEQFF. CDR3 DNA: TGTGCCAGGAGTGAATCTAGCGCGAGCTACAATGAGCAGTTCTTC.

The chain carries TRBV6-1 and TRBJ1-1; D is possibly TRBD1 (5 bases). Per the germline V gene, CDR1 is MNHNS and CDR2 is SASEGT. The CDR3 length is 13 residues. The CDR3 DNA reads as TGTGTCAGTAGTAGGACACGGGAAACAGAAGCTTTCTTT. It encodes CVSSRTRETEAFF.

Of note for this clonotype: At one of its ends the junction is not consistent with the germline gene, which may arise from a read error. This chain connects TRBV11-1 to TRBJ2-7; D is perhaps TRBD2 (6 bases). The CDR3 runs 15 residues. Germline loops: CDR1 SGHAT, CDR2 FQDESV (reference sequence). CDR3 DNA: TGTGCCAGCATCTCATCCCGGGACTTCTCCTACGGGCAGTACTTC. It is translated as CASISSRDFSYGQYF.

In regard to this clonotype: One end of the junction is discordant with germline, which a read error may explain. The gene calls are TRBV5-1 and TRBJ2-7; TRBD2 might be the D (6 bases). The CDR3 consists of 14 residues. Germline assignment: CDR1 SGHRS and CDR2 YFSETQ. The CDR3 bases are TGCGCCAGCAGTTTGGGACGGGGACTTTACGGGCAGTACTTC. This sequence encodes CASSLGRGLYGQYF.

As for this clonotype: Compared with germline, one end of the junction differs, possibly owing to a read error. The rearrangement uses TRBV11-2 and TRBJ1-2; D not resolved. Germline lookup yields CDR1 SGHAT and CDR2 FQNNGV. The length of the CDR3 is 13 residues. CDR3 DNA: TGTGTCAGCGGCTTAGATCGTGCCGGTGGCTACACCTTC. Amino acids: CVSGLDRAGGYTF.

CDR3 coding DNA: TGCAGTGCTACCACAGGGGGCAATCAGCCCCAGCATTTT. Protein sequence: CSATTGGNQPQHF. This chain joins TRBV20-1 and TRBJ1-5; 7 nucleotides align to TRBD1. With 4 bases clipped from V and 2 bases from J, the junction kept 2 bases outside the gene matches. The CDR3 has 13 residues. Germline CDR1 is DFQATT and CDR2 is SNEGSKA (reference sequence).